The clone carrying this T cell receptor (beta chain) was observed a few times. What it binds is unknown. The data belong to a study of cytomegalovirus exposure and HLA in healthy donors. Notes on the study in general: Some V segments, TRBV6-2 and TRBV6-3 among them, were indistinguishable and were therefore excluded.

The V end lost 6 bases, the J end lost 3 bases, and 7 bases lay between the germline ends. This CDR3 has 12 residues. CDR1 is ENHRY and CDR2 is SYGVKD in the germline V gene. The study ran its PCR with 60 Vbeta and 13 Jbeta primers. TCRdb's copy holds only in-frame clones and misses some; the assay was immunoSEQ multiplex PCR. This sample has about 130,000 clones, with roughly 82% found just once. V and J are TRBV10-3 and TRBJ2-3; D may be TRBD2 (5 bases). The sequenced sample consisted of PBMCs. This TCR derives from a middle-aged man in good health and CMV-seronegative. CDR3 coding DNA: TGTGCCATCAGCCCGGGGACAGATACGCAGTATTTT. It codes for CAISPGTDTQYF.